Sequencing of this TCR beta chain was carried out in a study of blood T cell repertoires in COVID-19. V was pared by 5 bases and J by 1 base, with 9 bases between. CDR1 and CDR2 from the germline V gene are SGHTS and YDEGEE. The CDR3 consists of 13 residues. Assay used: immunoSEQ multiplex PCR; TCRdb lists only in-frame clones, some missing. This sample yields about 140,000 clones, of which over 85% are seen a single time; about 1.6% belongs to the top ten. What was sequenced was peripheral blood. The TCR originated in a human donor in a cohort sampled during active COVID-19. This chain connects TRBV5-8 to TRBJ1-1, with D tentatively TRBD1 (5 bases). CDR3 loop: CASRIQENTEAFF. CDR3 DNA: TGTGCCAGCAGGATACAGGAGAACACTGAAGCTTTCTTT.